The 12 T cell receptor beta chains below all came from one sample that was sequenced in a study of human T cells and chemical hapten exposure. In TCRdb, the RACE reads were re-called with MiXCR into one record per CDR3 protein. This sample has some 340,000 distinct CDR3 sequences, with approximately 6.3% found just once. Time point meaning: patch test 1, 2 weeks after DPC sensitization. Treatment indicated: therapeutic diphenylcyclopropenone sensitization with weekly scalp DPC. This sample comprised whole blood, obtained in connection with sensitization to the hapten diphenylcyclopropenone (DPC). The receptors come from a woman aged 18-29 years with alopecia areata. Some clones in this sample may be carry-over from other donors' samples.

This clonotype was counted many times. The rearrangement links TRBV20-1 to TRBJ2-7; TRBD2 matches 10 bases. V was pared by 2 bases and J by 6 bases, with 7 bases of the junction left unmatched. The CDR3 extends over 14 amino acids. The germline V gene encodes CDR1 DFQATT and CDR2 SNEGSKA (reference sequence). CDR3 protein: CSARTSGVEGEQYF. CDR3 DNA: TGCAGTGCTAGAACTAGCGGGGTGGAGGGCGAGCAGTACTTC.

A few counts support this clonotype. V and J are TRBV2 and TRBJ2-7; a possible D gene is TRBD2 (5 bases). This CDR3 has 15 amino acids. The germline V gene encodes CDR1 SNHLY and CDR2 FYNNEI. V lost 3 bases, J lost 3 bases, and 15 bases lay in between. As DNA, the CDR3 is TGTGCCAGCAGTGAGCGCCGGCTAGCCGACTACGAGCAGTACTTC. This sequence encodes CASSERRLADYEQYF.

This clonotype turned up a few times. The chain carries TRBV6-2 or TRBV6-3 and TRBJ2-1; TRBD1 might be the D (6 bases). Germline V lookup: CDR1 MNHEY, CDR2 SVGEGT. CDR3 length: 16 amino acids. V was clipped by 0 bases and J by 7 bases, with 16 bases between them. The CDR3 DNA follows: TGTGCCAGCAGTTACTCAGGCAGTTGGGGGCAGAATGAGCAGTTCTTC. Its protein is CASSYSGSWGQNEQFF.

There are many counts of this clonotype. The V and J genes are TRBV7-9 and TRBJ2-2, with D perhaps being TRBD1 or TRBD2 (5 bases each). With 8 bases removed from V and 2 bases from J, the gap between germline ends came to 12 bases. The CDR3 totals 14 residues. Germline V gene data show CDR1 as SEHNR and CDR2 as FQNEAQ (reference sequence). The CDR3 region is CASLGVTNTGELFF. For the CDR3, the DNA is TGTGCCAGCCTGGGGGTCACAAACACCGGGGAGCTGTTTTTT.

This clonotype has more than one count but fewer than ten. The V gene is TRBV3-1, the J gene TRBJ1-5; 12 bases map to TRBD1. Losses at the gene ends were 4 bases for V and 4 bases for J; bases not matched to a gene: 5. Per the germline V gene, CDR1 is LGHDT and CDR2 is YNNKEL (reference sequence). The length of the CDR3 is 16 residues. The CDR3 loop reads CASSRGTGGQNQPQHF. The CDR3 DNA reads TGTGCCAGCAGCCGGGGGACAGGGGGCCAGAATCAGCCCCAGCATTTT.

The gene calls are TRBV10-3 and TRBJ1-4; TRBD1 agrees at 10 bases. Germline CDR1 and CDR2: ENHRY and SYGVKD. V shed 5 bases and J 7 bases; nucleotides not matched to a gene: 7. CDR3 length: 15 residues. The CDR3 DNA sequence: TGTGCCATCAGTACCCGGGACAGGGGACGTGAAAAACTGTTTTTT. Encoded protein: CAISTRDRGREKLFF.

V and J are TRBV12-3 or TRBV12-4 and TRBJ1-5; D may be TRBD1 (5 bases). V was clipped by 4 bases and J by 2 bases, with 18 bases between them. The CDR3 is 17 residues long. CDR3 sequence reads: CASSSLPGGFGNQPQHF. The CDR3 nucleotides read TGTGCCAGCAGTTCCCTGCCTGGGGGGTTTGGCAATCAGCCCCAGCATTTT.

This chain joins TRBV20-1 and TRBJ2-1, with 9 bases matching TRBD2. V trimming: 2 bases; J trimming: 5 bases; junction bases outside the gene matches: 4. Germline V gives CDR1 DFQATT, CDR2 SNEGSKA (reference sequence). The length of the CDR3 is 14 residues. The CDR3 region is CSARLAGRDNEQFF. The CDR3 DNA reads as TGCAGTGCTAGACTAGCGGGGAGGGACAATGAGCAGTTCTTC.

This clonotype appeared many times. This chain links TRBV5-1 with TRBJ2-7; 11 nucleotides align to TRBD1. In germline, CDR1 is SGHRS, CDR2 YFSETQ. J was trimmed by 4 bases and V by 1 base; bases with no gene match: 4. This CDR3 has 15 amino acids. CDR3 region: CASSLTGTGGYEQYF. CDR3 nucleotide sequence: TGCGCCAGCAGCTTGACCGGGACAGGGGGTTACGAGCAGTACTTC.

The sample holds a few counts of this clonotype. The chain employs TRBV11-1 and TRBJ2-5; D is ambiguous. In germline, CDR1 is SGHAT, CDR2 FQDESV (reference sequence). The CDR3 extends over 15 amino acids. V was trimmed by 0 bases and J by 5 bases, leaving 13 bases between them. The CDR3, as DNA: TGTGCCAGCAGCTTAGCGGGAATACTGGGGGAGACCCAGTACTTC. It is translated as CASSLAGILGETQYF.

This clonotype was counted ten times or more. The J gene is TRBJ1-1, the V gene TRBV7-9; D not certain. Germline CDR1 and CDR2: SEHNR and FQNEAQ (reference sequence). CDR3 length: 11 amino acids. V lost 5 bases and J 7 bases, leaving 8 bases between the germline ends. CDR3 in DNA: TGTGCCAGCAGCCCATTGGTTGAAGCTTTCTTT. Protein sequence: CASSPLVEAFF.

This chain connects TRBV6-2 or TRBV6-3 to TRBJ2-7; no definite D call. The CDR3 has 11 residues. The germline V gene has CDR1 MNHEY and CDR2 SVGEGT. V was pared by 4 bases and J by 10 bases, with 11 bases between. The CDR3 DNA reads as TGTGCCAGCAGTTCGGCGCCCGGCCAGTACTTC. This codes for CASSSAPGQYF.